This entry describes one T cell receptor (beta chain). Its antigen remains unidentified. The sample comes from a study of T and B cells in COVID-19 patients. Study conclusions and caveats: In COVID-19 patients, T cell receptor beta variable and joining gene use was reportedly strongly skewed.

BIOMED2 TRB-A/B primer pools were used in multiplex TRB PCR. MiXCR, run by TCRdb on the multiplex PCR reads, gives a single entry per CDR3 protein. The sample contains about 7,800 distinct CDR3 sequences, 40% of which appear only once. TRB was amplified from approximately 250-500 ng of blood genomic DNA. V lost 5 bases, J lost 1 base, and 12 bases lay in between. Looked up from germline, CDR1 is MNHEY and CDR2 is SMNVEV (reference sequence). The CDR3 runs 14 residues. The sequenced sample was blood. V is TRBV27 and J is TRBJ2-7; D gene ambiguous. This receptor was taken from a human donor who had recovered from COVID-19. CDR3 nucleotide sequence: TGTGCCAGCAGTCCCCGGACGGAATCCTACGAGCAGTACTTC. It encodes CASSPRTESYEQYF.